The entry that follows covers one T cell receptor (beta chain) sequence. TCRdb reanalysed the reads using MiXCR and keeps one entry per CDR3 protein. The table shows more than 350,000 distinct CDR3 sequences, with roughly 31% occurring only once. This specimen comes from a study of T cell repertoires in cytomegalovirus infection. Study context: A matching HLA type, together with CMV infection, was signaled by public TCR beta signatures.

The CDR3 totals 15 residues. Germline CDR1 reads SGHRS; CDR2 reads YFSETQ. V lost 2 bases to trimming and J lost 1 base; unmatched junction nucleotides: 3. The rearrangement uses TRBV5-1 and TRBJ2-7; TRBD1 matches at 10 bases. Input material: PBMCs. The sequence came from a human donor in good health (CMV status not recorded). Some clones in this sample may be carry-over from other donors' samples. CDR3 in amino acids: CASSFGTGASYEQYF. In DNA form, the CDR3 reads TGCGCCAGCAGCTTCGGGACAGGGGCTTCCTACGAGCAGTACTTC.